This passage covers 28 T cell receptor beta chains from one sample sequenced in a study of blood T cell repertoires in COVID-19. The protocol was immunoSEQ multiplex PCR, while the TCRdb copy is restricted to in-frame clones and leaves out a portion. The sample records around 170,000 clones, roughly four fifths being singletons. Sample: PBMCs or T cells enriched from blood (not recorded which). The receptors were sampled from a man over 45 who had recovered from COVID-19.

V gene TRBV5-1 combines with J gene TRBJ1-1; D is ambiguous. The CDR3 runs to 13 residues. V lost 0 bases, J lost 5 bases, and 8 bases lay in between. The germline gives CDR1 SGHRS, CDR2 YFSETQ. The CDR3 here is CASSLETETEAFF. The CDR3 nucleotides read TGCGCCAGCAGCTTGGAAACAGAAACTGAAGCTTTCTTT.

The chain combines TRBV11-3 with TRBJ2-7, with D hard to call. Per the germline V gene, CDR1 is SGHNT and CDR2 is YENEEA. V was clipped by 1 base and J by 3 bases, with 7 bases between them. The CDR3 runs to 13 residues. The CDR3 bases are TGTGCCAGCAGCTTAGGAGAGAGCTACGAGCAGTACTTC. Its translation is CASSLGESYEQYF.

This clone was counted once. In DNA, the CDR3 is TGTGCCACCAGCCCCTGGACAGGGCAGGAGACCCAGTACTTC. Translating gives CATSPWTGQETQYF. The rearrangement uses TRBV15 and TRBJ2-5; 8 bases line up with TRBD1. V lost 5 bases, J lost 5 bases, and 7 bases stayed unmatched. CDR1 and CDR2 (germline): LNHNV, YYDKDF (reference sequence). This CDR3 contains 14 residues.

The chain uses TRBV11-2 and TRBJ1-4; 7 positions agree with TRBD1. V shed 2 bases and J 3 bases; nucleotides not matched to a gene: 3. The germline V gene has CDR1 SGHAT and CDR2 FQNNGV. The CDR3 totals 15 residues. CDR3 sequence (DNA): TGTGCCAGCAGCTTATCGGGGACAGCTAATGAAAAACTGTTTTTT. Translation gives CASSLSGTANEKLFF.

V and J are TRBV19 and TRBJ1-2; D remains ambiguous. This CDR3 has 13 amino acids. The germline V gene encodes CDR1 LNHDA and CDR2 SQIVND (reference sequence). V shed 8 bases and J shed 5 bases, with 15 bases lying between them. CDR3 loop: CASEAATNYGYTF. CDR3 bases: TGTGCCAGTGAGGCAGCTACAAATTATGGCTACACCTTC.

This clone was detected only once. This chain joins TRBV5-8 and TRBJ1-1; 8 nucleotides line up with TRBD1. V shed 2 bases, J shed 6 bases, and the junction held 3 bases outside the gene matches. The CDR3 consists of 13 residues. CDR1 is SGHTS and CDR2 is YDEGEE in the germline V gene. CDR3 nucleotide sequence: TGTGCCAGCAGCTTTGGGACAGGCGCTGAAGCTTTCTTT. Encoded protein: CASSFGTGAEAFF.

This rearrangement joins TRBV9 to TRBJ1-1; D gene uncertain. The CDR3 has 16 residues. The germline V and J ends were trimmed by 4 bases and 5 bases, with 21 bases remaining between them. CDR1 and CDR2 from the germline V gene are SGDLS and YYNGEE. DNA of the CDR3: TGTGCCAGCAGCCCCCGGGTTAAAGGCGCGGGTACTGAAGCTTTCTTT. As protein: CASSPRVKGAGTEAFF. The full variable domain, with the rest looked up from reference TRBV9 and TRBJ1-1, is DSGVTQTPKHLITATGQRVTLRCSPRSGDLSVYWYQQSLDQGLQFLIQYYNGEERAKGNILERFSAQQFPDLHSELNLSSLELGDSALYFCASSPRVKGAGTEAFFGQGTRLTVV.

The genes are TRBV6-6 and TRBJ2-7, with a tentative D call TRBD1 (6 bases). Looked up from germline, CDR1 is MNHNY and CDR2 is SVGAGI (reference sequence). The V and J ends lost 2 bases and 3 bases respectively, with 11 bases between them. This CDR3 region has 14 residues. The CDR3 reads CASSYHQGSYEQYF. CDR3 nucleotide sequence: TGTGCCAGCAGTTACCACCAGGGGAGCTACGAGCAGTACTTC.

J is TRBJ1-6 and V is TRBV6-1; D is undetermined. Looked up from germline, CDR1 is MNHNS and CDR2 is SASEGT. V shed 2 bases and J shed 10 bases, with 15 bases lying between them. The CDR3 runs 15 residues. The CDR3, as DNA: TGTGCCAGCAGTGAACAGTTTTCGTCGCGGTCACCCCTCCACTTT. Translation gives CASSEQFSSRSPLHF.

This clone was seen once. The V gene is TRBV11-2, the J gene TRBJ2-7; D might be TRBD2 (6 bases). CDR3 length: 13 residues. Trimming removed 1 base from V and 3 bases from J, with 7 bases in between. Looked up from germline, CDR1 is SGHAT and CDR2 is FQNNGV. The CDR3 reads CASSLAGVYEQYF. The CDR3 region has the DNA TGTGCCAGCAGCTTAGCGGGGGTCTACGAGCAGTACTTC.

J is TRBJ2-1 and V is TRBV4-3; TRBD2 matches 8 bases. The CDR3 contains 16 residues. Germline V lookup: CDR1 LGHNA, CDR2 YSLEER. J lost 7 bases, V lost 0 bases, and 8 bases had no gene match. The CDR3 bases are TGCGCCAGCAGCCAAGAGTCCAGCGGGGGATCTAATGAGCAGTTCTTC. It codes for CASSQESSGGSNEQFF.

This chain connects TRBV5-1 to TRBJ1-2; D might be TRBD1 (5 bases). The germline V and J ends were trimmed by 0 bases and 5 bases, with 11 bases remaining between them. CDR1 and CDR2 (germline): SGHRS, YFSETQ. The CDR3 length is 14 residues. The CDR3 here is CASSLDRREYGYTF. CDR3 DNA sequence: TGCGCCAGCAGCTTGGACAGGCGAGAATATGGCTACACCTTC.

The chain joins TRBV27 to TRBJ2-7, with 8 positions matching TRBD1. Germline lookup yields CDR1 MNHEY and CDR2 SMNVEV (reference sequence). V was clipped by 3 bases and J by 0 bases; unmatched bases: 7. The CDR3 totals 16 residues. For the CDR3, the DNA is TGTGCCAGCAGTTTGTCCACAGGGGGTGTCTCCTACGAGCAGTACTTC. Its protein is CASSLSTGGVSYEQYF.

The chain links TRBV5-4 to TRBJ2-7, with 10 bases fitting TRBD2. CDR1 is SGHNT, CDR2 YYREEE, per germline (reference sequence). The J segment lost 0 bases and the V segment lost 0 bases, leaving 3 bases of the junction unmatched. This CDR3 spans 16 amino acids. For the CDR3, the DNA is TGTGCCAGCAGCTTGGGTGGGACTAGCGTCTCCTACGAGCAGTACTTC. Translation gives CASSLGGTSVSYEQYF.

This clone appeared a single time. This chain connects TRBV28 to TRBJ1-5; tentative D call: TRBD1 (5 bases). Germline V gives CDR1 MDHEN, CDR2 SYDVKM. V was trimmed by 5 bases and J by 8 bases, leaving 19 bases between them. The CDR3 length is 15 residues. The CDR3 nucleotides read TGTGCCAGCAGTGATCGGGTGGGGCTGTGGGAGCCCCAGCATTTT. Protein: CASSDRVGLWEPQHF.

This clone turned up a few times. The chain couples TRBV6-2 or TRBV6-3 to TRBJ2-6; TRBD2 is a possible D gene (5 bases). Per the germline V gene, CDR1 is MNHEY and CDR2 is SVGEGT. The V end was cut by 2 bases, the J end by 4 bases, with 9 bases between. The CDR3 sequence is 15 residues long. CDR3 DNA sequence: TGTGCCAGCAGTTACGTGGAGGCAGGGGCCAACGTCCTGACTTTC. It yields the protein CASSYVEAGANVLTF.

Only one count was recorded for this clone. J is TRBJ2-5 and V is TRBV18, with 9 bases fitting TRBD1. J lost 0 bases, V lost 4 bases, and 0 bases had no gene match. The germline V gene has CDR1 KGHSH and CDR2 LQKENI. The CDR3 is made up of 14 amino acids. CDR3 coding DNA: TGTGCCAGCTCACGGACAGGGGACCAAGAGACCCAGTACTTC. This sequence encodes CASSRTGDQETQYF.

This clone was seen only once. The chain combines TRBV5-1 with TRBJ1-1, with 12 bases aligning to TRBD1. The length of the CDR3 is 13 residues. Germline V gene data show CDR1 as SGHRS and CDR2 as YFSETQ. The junction had 3 bases not matched to a gene; V was cut back by 2 bases and J by 10 bases. CDR3 amino acids: CASSLGTGGRAFF. CDR3 coding DNA: TGCGCCAGCAGCTTAGGGACAGGGGGCCGAGCTTTCTTT.

This clone was observed once. This chain links TRBV19 with TRBJ1-5; TRBD1 is a possible D gene (6 bases). Trimming left V 4 bases short and J 4 bases short, with 11 bases between. The CDR3 consists of 14 residues. Germline V gene sequence: CDR1 LNHDA, CDR2 SQIVND (reference sequence). CDR3 DNA: TGTGCCAGTAGTAACAGGGTTGGAAATCAGCCCCAGCATTTT. As protein: CASSNRVGNQPQHF.

The chain uses TRBV18 and TRBJ2-7; 10 bases match TRBD1. Losses at the gene ends were 2 bases for V and 2 bases for J; bases not matched to a gene: 6. Germline values: CDR1 KGHSH, CDR2 LQKENI. This CDR3 spans 16 amino acids. This chain's CDR3 is CASSPAKGQGTYEQYF. CDR3 nucleotides: TGTGCCAGCTCACCAGCTAAGGGACAGGGGACCTACGAGCAGTACTTC.

The chain carries TRBV7-9 and TRBJ2-1; TRBD2 matches 8 bases. The CDR3 is 14 amino acids. Germline V lookup: CDR1 SEHNR, CDR2 FQNEAQ (reference sequence). V was pared by 3 bases and J by 4 bases, with 2 bases of the junction left unmatched. CDR3 protein: CASSFERGYNEQFF. CDR3 in DNA: TGTGCCAGCAGCTTTGAGCGGGGGTACAATGAGCAGTTCTTC. The full variable domain, with the rest looked up from reference TRBV7-9 and TRBJ2-1, is DTGVSQNPRHKITKRGQNVTFRCDPISEHNRLYWYRQTLGQGPEFLTYFQNEAQLEKSRLLSDRFSAERPKGSFSTLEIQRTEQGDSAMYLCASSFERGYNEQFFGPGTRLTVL.

J is TRBJ1-1 and V is TRBV2; TRBD1 might be the D (6 bases). V was clipped by 3 bases and J by 1 base, with 9 bases between them. This CDR3 has 14 amino acids. Germline V gene data show CDR1 as SNHLY and CDR2 as FYNNEI. The CDR3 here is CASSDRGRNTEAFF. The CDR3 DNA is TGTGCCAGCAGTGACAGGGGAAGGAACACTGAAGCTTTCTTT.

The V and J genes are TRBV6-6 and TRBJ2-5, with D tentatively TRBD2 (5 bases). The ends were cut back, 2 bases at V and 2 bases at J, with 12 bases in the middle. The CDR3 totals 15 residues. The germline V gene encodes CDR1 MNHNY and CDR2 SVGAGI (reference sequence). The CDR3 nucleotides read TGTGCCAGCAGTTACCAAGTCGGGGTGCAAGAGACCCAGTACTTC. Encoded protein: CASSYQVGVQETQYF.

The rearrangement uses TRBV5-6 and TRBJ2-2; D is ambiguous. With 0 bases removed from V and 1 base from J, the gap between germline ends came to 10 bases. The V gene's germline CDR1 is SGHDT and CDR2 YYEEEE. There are 16 residues in the CDR3. CDR3 bases: TGTGCCAGCAGCTTGGGGGCCGCAGGGAACACCGGGGAGCTGTTTTTT. It specifies CASSLGAAGNTGELFF.

The gene calls are TRBV19 and TRBJ2-6, with 12 bases identical to TRBD1. CDR3 size: 19 residues. With 5 bases clipped from V and 2 bases from J, the junction kept 10 bases outside the gene matches. CDR1 and CDR2 (germline): LNHDA, SQIVND (reference sequence). The CDR3 DNA is TGTGCCAGTAGTCCGATAGAGGGGACAGGGGGCGCTGGGGCCAACGTCCTGACTTTC. Protein: CASSPIEGTGGAGANVLTF.

In this sample, this clone turned up once. The chain uses TRBV4-1 and TRBJ2-3; D uncertain. The V gene's germline CDR1 is MGHRA and CDR2 YSYEKL. There are 12 residues in the CDR3. V gave up 2 bases and J gave up 2 bases, with 2 bases separating them. The CDR3 sequence: CASSQHTDTQYF. Written as DNA, the CDR3 is TGCGCCAGCAGCCAACACACAGATACGCAGTATTTT.

The J gene is TRBJ1-2, the V gene TRBV11-2, with D uncertain. Germline V gene lookup returns CDR1 SGHAT and CDR2 FQNNGV. This CDR3 comprises 14 residues. V dropped 3 bases and J dropped 4 bases, with 12 bases sitting between them. The CDR3 protein is CASSFRTRVYGYTF. CDR3 bases: TGTGCCAGCAGCTTCCGAACCCGGGTCTATGGCTACACCTTC.

V gene TRBV24-1 combines with J gene TRBJ2-3; weak D call: TRBD2 (6 bases). The CDR3 is 15 amino acids. V was pared by 5 bases and J by 2 bases, with 13 bases between. Germline-derived CDR1 and CDR2 are KGHDR and SFDVKD. CDR3 DNA: TGTGCCACCAGTGTTGGGGGACTCGACACAGATACGCAGTATTTT. Translating it yields CATSVGGLDTDTQYF.